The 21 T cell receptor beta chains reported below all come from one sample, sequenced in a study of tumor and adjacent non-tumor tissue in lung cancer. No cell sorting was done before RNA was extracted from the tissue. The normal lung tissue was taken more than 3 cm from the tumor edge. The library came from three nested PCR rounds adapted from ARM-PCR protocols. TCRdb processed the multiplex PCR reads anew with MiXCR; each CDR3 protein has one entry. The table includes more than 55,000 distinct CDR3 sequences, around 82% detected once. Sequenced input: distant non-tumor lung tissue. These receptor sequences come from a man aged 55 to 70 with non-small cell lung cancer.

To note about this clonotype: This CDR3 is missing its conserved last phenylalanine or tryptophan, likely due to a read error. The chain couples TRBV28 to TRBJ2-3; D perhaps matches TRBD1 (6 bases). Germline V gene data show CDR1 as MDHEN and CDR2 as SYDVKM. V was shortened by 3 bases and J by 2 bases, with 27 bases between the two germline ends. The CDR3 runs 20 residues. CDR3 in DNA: TGTGCCAGCAGTTTCCCCATAGAACAACCGGGACAAAGATCCACAGATACGCAGTATCTT. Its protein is CASSFPIEQPGQRSTDTQYL.

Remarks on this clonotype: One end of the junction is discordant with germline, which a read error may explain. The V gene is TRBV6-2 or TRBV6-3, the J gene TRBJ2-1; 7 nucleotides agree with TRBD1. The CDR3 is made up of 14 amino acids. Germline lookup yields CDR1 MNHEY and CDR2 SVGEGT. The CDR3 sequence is CTRSRQGPYNEQFF. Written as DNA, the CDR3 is TGTACCAGGAGTAGACAGGGCCCCTACAATGAACAGTTCTTC.

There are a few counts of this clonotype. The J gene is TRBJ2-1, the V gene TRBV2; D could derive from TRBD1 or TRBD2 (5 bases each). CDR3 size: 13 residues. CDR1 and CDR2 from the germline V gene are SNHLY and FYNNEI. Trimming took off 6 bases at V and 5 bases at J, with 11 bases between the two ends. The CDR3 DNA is TGTGCCAGCAGGGGGGATAGGCACAATGAGCAGTTCTTC. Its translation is CASRGDRHNEQFF.

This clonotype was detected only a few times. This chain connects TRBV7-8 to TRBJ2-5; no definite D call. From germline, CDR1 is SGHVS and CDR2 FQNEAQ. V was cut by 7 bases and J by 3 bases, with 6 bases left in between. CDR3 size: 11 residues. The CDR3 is CASNFEETQYF. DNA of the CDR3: TGTGCCAGCAACTTCGAAGAGACCCAGTACTTC.

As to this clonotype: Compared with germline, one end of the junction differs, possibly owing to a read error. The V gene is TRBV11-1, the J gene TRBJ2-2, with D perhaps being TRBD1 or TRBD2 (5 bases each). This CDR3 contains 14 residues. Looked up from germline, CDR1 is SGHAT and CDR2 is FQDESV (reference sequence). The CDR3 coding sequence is TGTGCCAGCAGCTATACTAATGGCATGGGGGAGCTGGTTTTT. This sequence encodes CASSYTNGMGELVF.

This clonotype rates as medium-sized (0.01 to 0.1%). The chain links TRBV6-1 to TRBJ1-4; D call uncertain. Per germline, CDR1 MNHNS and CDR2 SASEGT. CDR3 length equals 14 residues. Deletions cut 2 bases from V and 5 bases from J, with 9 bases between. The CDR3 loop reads CASSERSQNEKLFF. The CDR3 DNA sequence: TGTGCCAGCAGTGAACGATCCCAGAATGAAAAACTGTTTTTT.

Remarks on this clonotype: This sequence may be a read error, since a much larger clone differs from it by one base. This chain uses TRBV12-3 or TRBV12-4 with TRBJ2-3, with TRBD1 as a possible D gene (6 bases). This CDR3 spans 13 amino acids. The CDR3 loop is CTSSREETGTQYF. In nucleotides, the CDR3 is TGTACCAGCAGTCGAGAAGAGACAGGTACGCAGTATTTT.

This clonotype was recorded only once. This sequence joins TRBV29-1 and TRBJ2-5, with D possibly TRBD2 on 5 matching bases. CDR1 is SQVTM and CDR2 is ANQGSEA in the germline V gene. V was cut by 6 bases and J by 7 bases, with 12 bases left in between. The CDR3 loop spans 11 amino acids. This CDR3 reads CSVHSGRTQYF. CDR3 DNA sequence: TGCAGCGTCCACTCGGGAAGGACCCAGTACTTC.

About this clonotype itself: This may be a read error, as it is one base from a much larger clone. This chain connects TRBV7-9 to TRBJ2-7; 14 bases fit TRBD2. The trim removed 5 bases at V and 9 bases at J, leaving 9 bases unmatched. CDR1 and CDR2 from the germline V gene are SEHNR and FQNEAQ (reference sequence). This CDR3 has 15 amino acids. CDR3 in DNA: TGTGCCAGCAGCGCGACTAGCGGGAGGGCCAGCGTGCAGTACTTC. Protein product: CASSATSGRASVQYF.

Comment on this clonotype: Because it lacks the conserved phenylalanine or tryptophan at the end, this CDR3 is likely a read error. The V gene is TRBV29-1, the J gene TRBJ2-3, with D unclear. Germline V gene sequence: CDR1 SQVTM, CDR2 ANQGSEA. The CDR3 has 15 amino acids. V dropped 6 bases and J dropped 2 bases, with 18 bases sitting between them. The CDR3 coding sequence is TGCAGCGTCGACGACCCAGTTGCTAACACAGATACGCAGTATCTT. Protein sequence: CSVDDPVANTDTQYL.

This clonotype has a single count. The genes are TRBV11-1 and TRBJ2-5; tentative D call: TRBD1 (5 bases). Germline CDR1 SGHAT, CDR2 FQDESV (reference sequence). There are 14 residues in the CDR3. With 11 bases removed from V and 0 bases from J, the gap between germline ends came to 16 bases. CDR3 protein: CADSEDTYQETQYF. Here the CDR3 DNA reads TGTGCCGACAGCGAAGACACGTACCAAGAGACCCAGTACTTC.

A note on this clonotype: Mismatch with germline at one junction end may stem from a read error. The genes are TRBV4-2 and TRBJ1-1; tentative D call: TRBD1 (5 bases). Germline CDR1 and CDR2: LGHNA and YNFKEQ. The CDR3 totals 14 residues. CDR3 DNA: TGTGCCAGCAGACAGGAGCATGGGAACTCTGAAGCTTTCTTT. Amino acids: CASRQEHGNSEAFF.

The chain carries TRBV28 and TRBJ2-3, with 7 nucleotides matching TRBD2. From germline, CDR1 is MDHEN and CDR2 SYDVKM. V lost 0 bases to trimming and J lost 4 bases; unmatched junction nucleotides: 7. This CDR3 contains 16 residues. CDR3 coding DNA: TGTGCCAGCAGTTTATGGGGGGGGATTGTTGCAGATACGCAGTATTTT. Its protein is CASSLWGGIVADTQYF.

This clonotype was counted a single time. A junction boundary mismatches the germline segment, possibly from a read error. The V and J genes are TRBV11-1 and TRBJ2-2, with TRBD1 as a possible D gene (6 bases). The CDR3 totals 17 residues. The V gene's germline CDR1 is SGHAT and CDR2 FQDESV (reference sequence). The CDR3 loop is CASSPSTGAILTGELFF. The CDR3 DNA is TGTGCCAGCAGCCCCTCGACAGGAGCCATACTCACCGGGGAACTGTTTTTT.

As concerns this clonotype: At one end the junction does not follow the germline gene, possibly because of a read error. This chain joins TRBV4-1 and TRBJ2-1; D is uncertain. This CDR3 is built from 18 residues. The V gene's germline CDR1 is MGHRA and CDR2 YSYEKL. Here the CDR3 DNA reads TGTGCCAGCAGCCAAGGCTGGTGGGAAGTCGCCTCCTACAATGAGCAGTTCTTC. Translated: CASSQGWWEVASYNEQFF.

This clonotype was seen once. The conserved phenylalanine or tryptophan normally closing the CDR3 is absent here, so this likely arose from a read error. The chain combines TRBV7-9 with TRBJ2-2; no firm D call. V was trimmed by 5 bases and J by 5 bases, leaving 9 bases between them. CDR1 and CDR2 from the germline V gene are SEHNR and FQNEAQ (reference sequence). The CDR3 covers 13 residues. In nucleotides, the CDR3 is TGTGCCAGCAGCCTAGAATGGACCGGGGAGCTGTTTTGT. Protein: CASSLEWTGELFC.

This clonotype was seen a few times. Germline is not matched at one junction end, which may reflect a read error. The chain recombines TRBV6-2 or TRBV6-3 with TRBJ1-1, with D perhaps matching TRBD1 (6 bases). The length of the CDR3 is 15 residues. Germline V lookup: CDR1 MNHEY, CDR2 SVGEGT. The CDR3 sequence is CASSASTGMNNEAFF. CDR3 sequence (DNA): TGTGCTAGCAGTGCCTCGACAGGAATGAACAATGAAGCTTTCTTT.

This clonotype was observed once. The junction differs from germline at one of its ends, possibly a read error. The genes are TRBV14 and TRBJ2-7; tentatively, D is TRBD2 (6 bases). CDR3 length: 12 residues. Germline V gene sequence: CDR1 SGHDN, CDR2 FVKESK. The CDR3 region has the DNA TGTGTCAGCAGCCAGGTGGCGGGGGAGCAGTACTTC. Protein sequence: CVSSQVAGEQYF.

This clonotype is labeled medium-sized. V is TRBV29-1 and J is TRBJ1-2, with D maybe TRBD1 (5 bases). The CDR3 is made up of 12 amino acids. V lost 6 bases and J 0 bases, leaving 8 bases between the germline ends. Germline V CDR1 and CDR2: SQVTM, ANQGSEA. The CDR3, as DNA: TGCAGCGTGACAGAAACTAACTATGGCTACACCTTC. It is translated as CSVTETNYGYTF.

The CDR3: CASSDRTSGRLDEQFF. The CDR3 nucleotides read TGTGCCAGCAGTGACAGGACTAGCGGGAGACTCGATGAGCAGTTCTTC. This sequence joins TRBV6-1 and TRBJ2-1; TRBD2 agrees at 13 bases. Germline lookup yields CDR1 MNHNS and CDR2 SASEGT. The ends lost 3 bases at V and 8 bases at J; junction bases unmatched: 7. CDR3 size: 16 residues.

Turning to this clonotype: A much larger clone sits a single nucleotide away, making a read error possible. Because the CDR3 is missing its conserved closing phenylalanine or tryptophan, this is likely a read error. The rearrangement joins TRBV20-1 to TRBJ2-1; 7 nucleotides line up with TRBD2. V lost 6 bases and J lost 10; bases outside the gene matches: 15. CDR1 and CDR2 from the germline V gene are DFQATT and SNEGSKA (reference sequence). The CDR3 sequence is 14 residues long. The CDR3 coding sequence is TGCAGTGCCCTAGCGGTCCTCCCTGTGACGGAGCAGTTCATC. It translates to CSALAVLPVTEQFI.